The clone carrying this T cell receptor beta chain was seen a few times. These data belong to a study of beta chain features in type 1 diabetes. Looking at the study overall: In age, gender and cell yields, patients were similar to healthy donors.

The V end lost 1 base, the J end lost 0 bases, and 22 bases lay between the germline ends. The germline CDR1 and CDR2 sequences are SEHNR and FQNEAQ (reference sequence). The CDR3 totals 19 residues. Expressed TCRB transcripts were sequenced because the isolated RNA had all been reverse transcribed beforehand. Measured with immunoSEQ multiplex PCR; TCRdb has only the in-frame clones, and not every one. The sample lists around 290,000 clones, 7.5% to 9.5% occurring once. The sample taken for sequencing was central memory CD4+ T cells from blood. V gene TRBV7-9 combines with J gene TRBJ2-7; perhaps TRBD1 as D (6 bases). This clonotype originated in a woman younger than 35 in good health. DNA of the CDR3: TGTGCCAGCAGCTTAGTAAACCTAAAACAGGGAGCCAGCTCCTACGAGCAGTACGTC. Translating gives CASSLVNLKQGASSYEQYV.